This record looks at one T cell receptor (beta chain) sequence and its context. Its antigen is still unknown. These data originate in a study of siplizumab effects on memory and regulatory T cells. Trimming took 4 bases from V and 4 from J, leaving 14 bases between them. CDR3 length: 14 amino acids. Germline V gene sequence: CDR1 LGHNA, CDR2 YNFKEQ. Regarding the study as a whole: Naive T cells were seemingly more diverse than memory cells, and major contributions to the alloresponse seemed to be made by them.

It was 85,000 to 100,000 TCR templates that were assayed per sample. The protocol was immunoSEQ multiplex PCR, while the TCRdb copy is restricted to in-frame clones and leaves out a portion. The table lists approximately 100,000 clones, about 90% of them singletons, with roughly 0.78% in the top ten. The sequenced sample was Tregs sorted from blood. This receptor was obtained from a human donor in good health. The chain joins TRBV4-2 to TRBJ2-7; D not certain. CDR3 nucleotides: TGTGCCAGCAGCCCCCAGCCTGGACGTTACGAGCAGTACTTC. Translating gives CASSPQPGRYEQYF.